Below, one T cell receptor (beta chain) is given with its context. The V gene's germline CDR1 is ENHRY and CDR2 SYGVKD. Trimming took 4 bases from V and 2 from J; bases not matched to a gene: 8. The CDR3 consists of 16 residues. This specimen comes from a study of shared clonotypes between healthy human individuals. Study information: The study used three CD4 naive, three CD4 memory, two CD8 naive and one CD8 memory plate per donor.

The table came from immunoSEQ multiplex PCR; TCRdb's copy has only in-frame clones and leaves some out. The repertoire includes about 1.1 million clones, approximately 75% of them detected once, and almost 0.9% sits in the top ten. The sequenced material came from memory CD4+ T cells from PBMCs. Described subset: CD45RA-negative fraction. The sequence was obtained from a man younger than 35 in good health. Some clones in this sample may be carry-over from other donors' samples. The chain carries TRBV10-3 and TRBJ2-5; TRBD1 agrees at 9 bases. The CDR3 nucleotides read TGTGCCATCAGTGGGGGGACAGGGCACCCACAAGAGACCCAGTACTTC. It codes for CAISGGTGHPQETQYF.